This T cell receptor beta chain was recovered during a study of CD8+ T cells in alopecia areata. RNA extraction was followed by reverse transcription into cDNA, which acted as the sequencing template. TCRdb's table, derived via immunoSEQ multiplex PCR, lists solely in-frame clones and lacks some. The sample gives 150,000 to 200,000 clones, 60% of which show up once; approximately 1% is in the top ten. V lost 6 bases, J lost 3 bases, and 12 bases lay in between. The germline V gene has CDR1 ENHRY and CDR2 SYGVKD. The CDR3 runs 13 residues. Treatment meaning: oral pan-JAK inhibitor, 5-10 mg twice daily.

The receptor's source is a human donor with alopecia areata. V usage is TRBV10-3 and J usage is TRBJ2-7; D not resolved. This sample comprised CD4+ T cells sorted from blood, obtained at week 24, from a patient treated with tofacitinib. The CDR3, as DNA: TGTGCCATCAGGGACGGCAATTACTACGAGCAGTACTTC. Protein: CAIRDGNYYEQYF.